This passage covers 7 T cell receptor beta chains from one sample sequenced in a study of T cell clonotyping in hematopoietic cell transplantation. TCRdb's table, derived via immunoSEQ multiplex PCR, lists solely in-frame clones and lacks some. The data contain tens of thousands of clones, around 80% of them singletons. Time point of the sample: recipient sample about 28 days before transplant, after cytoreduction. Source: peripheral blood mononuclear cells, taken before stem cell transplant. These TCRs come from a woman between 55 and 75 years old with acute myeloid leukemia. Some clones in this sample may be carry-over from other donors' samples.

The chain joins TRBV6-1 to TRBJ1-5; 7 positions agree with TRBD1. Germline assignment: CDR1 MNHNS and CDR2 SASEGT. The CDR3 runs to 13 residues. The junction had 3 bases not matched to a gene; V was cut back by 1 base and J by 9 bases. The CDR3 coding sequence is TGTGCCAGCAGTGAAGACAGGGGATGGCCCCAGCATTTT. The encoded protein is CASSEDRGWPQHF.

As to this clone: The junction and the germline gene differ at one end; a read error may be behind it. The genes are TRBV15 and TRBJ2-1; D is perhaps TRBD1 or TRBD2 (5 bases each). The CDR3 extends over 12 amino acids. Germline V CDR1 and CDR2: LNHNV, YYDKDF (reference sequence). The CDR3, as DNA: TGTGCCACCAGCAGAGAGGAAGGGACCGGGGTCTTC. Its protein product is CATSREEGTGVF. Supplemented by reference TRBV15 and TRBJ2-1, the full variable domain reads DAMVIQNPRYQVTQFGKPVTLSCSQTLNHNVMYWYQQKSSQAPKLLFHYYDKDFNNEADTPDNFQSRRPNTSFCFLDIRSPGLGDTAMYLCATSREEGTGVFGPGTRLTVL.

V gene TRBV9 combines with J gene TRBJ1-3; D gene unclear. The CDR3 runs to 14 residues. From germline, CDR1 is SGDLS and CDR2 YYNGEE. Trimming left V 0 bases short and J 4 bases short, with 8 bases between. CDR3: CASSVVSGGNTIYF. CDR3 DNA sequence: TGTGCCAGCAGCGTAGTTTCAGGAGGAAACACCATATATTTT. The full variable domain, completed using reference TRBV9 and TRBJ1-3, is DSGVTQTPKHLITATGQRVTLRCSPRSGDLSVYWYQQSLDQGLQFLIQYYNGEERAKGNILERFSAQQFPDLHSELNLSSLELGDSALYFCASSVVSGGNTIYFGEGSWLTVV.

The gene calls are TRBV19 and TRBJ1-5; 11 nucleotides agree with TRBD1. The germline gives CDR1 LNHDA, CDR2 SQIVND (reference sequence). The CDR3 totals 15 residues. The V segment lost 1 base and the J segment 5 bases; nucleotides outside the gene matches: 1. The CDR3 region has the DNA TGTGCCAGTAGTATAGGGGACAGGGGGTATCAGCCCCAGCATTTT. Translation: CASSIGDRGYQPQHF.

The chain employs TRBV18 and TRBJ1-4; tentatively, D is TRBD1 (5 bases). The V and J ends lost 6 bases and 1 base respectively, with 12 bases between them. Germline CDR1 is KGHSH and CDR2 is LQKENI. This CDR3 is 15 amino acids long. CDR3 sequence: CASSLEQGTNEKLFF. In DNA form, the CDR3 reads TGTGCCAGCTCCCTCGAGCAGGGAACTAATGAAAAACTGTTTTTT.

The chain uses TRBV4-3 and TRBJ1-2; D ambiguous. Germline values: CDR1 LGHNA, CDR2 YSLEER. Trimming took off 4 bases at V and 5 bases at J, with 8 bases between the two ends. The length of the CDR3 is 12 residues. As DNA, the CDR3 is TGCGCCAGCAGCCGCGACGGGTATGGCTACACCTTC. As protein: CASSRDGYGYTF.

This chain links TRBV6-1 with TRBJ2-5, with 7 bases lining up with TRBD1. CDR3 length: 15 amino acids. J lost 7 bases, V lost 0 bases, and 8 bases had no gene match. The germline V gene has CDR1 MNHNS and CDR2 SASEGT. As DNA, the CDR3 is TGTGCCAGCAGTGAAGCGGGACAGAAGGGCCTGACCCAGTACTTC. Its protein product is CASSEAGQKGLTQYF.